The 27 T cell receptor beta chains below come from one sample, sequenced in a study of blood T cell repertoires in COVID-19. Clones were read by immunoSEQ multiplex PCR, and TCRdb kept only the in-frame ones, dropping some. The table has 20,000 or so clones, more than 85% seen once. Sequences were obtained from peripheral blood. Source of these receptors: a man in his 70s with active COVID-19.

This clone turned up a few times. The J gene is TRBJ1-5, the V gene TRBV6-2 or TRBV6-3; 12 bases line up with TRBD1. Germline V gives CDR1 MNHEY, CDR2 SVGEGT. The ends lost 4 bases at V and 5 bases at J; junction bases unmatched: 15. This CDR3 contains 19 residues. As DNA, the CDR3 is TGTGCCAGCAGTTCAATACCCGGGACAGGGGGCCTATTTGATCAGCCCCAGCATTTT. This gives the protein CASSSIPGTGGLFDQPQHF.

This chain uses TRBV6-2 or TRBV6-3 with TRBJ2-7, with D unclear. The CDR3 contains 11 residues. Germline CDR1 reads MNHEY; CDR2 reads SVGEGT. The germline V and J ends were trimmed by 4 bases and 3 bases, with 4 bases remaining between them. The chain's CDR3 is CASSSDYEQYF. The CDR3 nucleotides are TGTGCCAGCAGTTCAGACTACGAGCAGTACTTC.

The chain employs TRBV3-1 (or the pseudogene TRBV3-2) and TRBJ2-7, with D tentatively TRBD1 (5 bases). This CDR3 region has 12 residues. Germline V gene lookup returns CDR1 LGHDT and CDR2 YNNKEL (reference sequence). Between the trimmed V and J ends, which lost 2 bases and 7 bases, there was a span of 9 bases. CDR3 residues: CASSQKGLEQYF. CDR3 nucleotides: TGTGCCAGCAGCCAAAAGGGGTTGGAGCAGTACTTC.

The chain has TRBV7-2 and TRBJ2-1; 11 positions agree with TRBD2. V shed 5 bases, J shed 4 bases, and the junction held 4 bases outside the gene matches. Germline V gene sequence: CDR1 SGHTA, CDR2 FQGNSA. The CDR3 is 15 amino acids. The CDR3: CASSISGRGYNEQFF. The CDR3, as DNA: TGTGCCAGCAGCATTAGCGGGAGGGGATACAATGAGCAGTTCTTC.

V gene TRBV29-1 combines with J gene TRBJ2-1; TRBD2 matches 10 bases. The CDR3 covers 15 residues. V shed 0 bases, J shed 4 bases, and the junction held 3 bases outside the gene matches. Per germline, CDR1 SQVTM and CDR2 ANQGSEA. CDR3: CSVEEGLALYNEQFF. CDR3 nucleotides: TGCAGCGTTGAAGAGGGACTAGCGCTTTACAATGAGCAGTTCTTC.

The chain recombines TRBV15 with TRBJ1-4; D unresolved. The germline CDR1 and CDR2 sequences are LNHNV and YYDKDF (reference sequence). The CDR3 has 14 residues. The V end lost 3 bases, the J end lost 2 bases, and 7 bases lay between the germline ends. CDR3 sequence: CATSRDSTNEKLFF. CDR3 in DNA: TGTGCCACCAGCAGGGACTCCACTAATGAAAAACTGTTTTTT.

The rearrangement links TRBV7-9 to TRBJ1-1; D possibly corresponds to TRBD1 (5 bases). Germline V gene sequence: CDR1 SEHNR, CDR2 FQNEAQ (reference sequence). The CDR3 has 15 residues. Trimming removed 7 bases from V and 8 bases from J, with 23 bases in between. CDR3 sequence reads: CASTLDGGENREAFF. Written as DNA, the CDR3 is TGTGCCAGCACCTTGGATGGGGGGGAGAACAGAGAAGCTTTCTTT.

The chain combines TRBV3-1 (or the pseudogene TRBV3-2) with TRBJ1-1; 8 bases match TRBD1. The CDR3 is 14 residues long. Germline V gene sequence: CDR1 LGHDT, CDR2 YNNKEL (reference sequence). V lost 3 bases and J lost 1; bases outside the gene matches: 1. For the CDR3, the DNA is TGTGCCAGCAGCCAGGGGACAGGGAACACTGAAGCTTTCTTT. Amino acids: CASSQGTGNTEAFF.

V and J are TRBV18 and TRBJ2-5, with 10 bases identical to TRBD2. V trimming: 5 bases; J trimming: 1 base; junction bases outside the gene matches: 7. Germline values: CDR1 KGHSH, CDR2 LQKENI. The CDR3 totals 16 residues. The CDR3 DNA reads TGTGCCAGCTCAGATCGGACTAGCGGTCTCCAAGAGACCCAGTACTTC. Its translation: CASSDRTSGLQETQYF. The full variable domain, completed using reference TRBV18 and TRBJ2-5, is NAGVMQNPRHLVRRRGQEARLRCSPMKGHSHVYWYRQLPEEGLKFMVYLQKENIIDESGMPKERFSAEFPKEGPSILRIQQVVRGDSAAYFCASSDRTSGLQETQYFGPGTRLLVL.

V is TRBV6-5 and J is TRBJ1-1; 7 bases fit TRBD1. The germline V gene has CDR1 MNHEY and CDR2 SVGAGI. The V gene end was trimmed by 6 bases and the J gene end by 5 bases; junction bases not matched to a gene: 3. The CDR3 has 12 residues. CDR3 DNA sequence: TGTGCCAGCAGGACAGGGCTGACTGAAGCTTTCTTT. This encodes CASRTGLTEAFF.

The chain joins TRBV27 to TRBJ2-3; 9 nucleotides align to TRBD2. Germline CDR1 and CDR2: MNHEY and SMNVEV (reference sequence). The length of the CDR3 is 18 residues. J gave up 4 bases and V 2 bases, and 13 bases lay outside the gene matches. CDR3 in amino acids: CASSLRLAGPLWADTQYF. CDR3 nucleotide sequence: TGTGCCAGCAGTTTAAGGCTAGCGGGGCCCCTATGGGCAGATACGCAGTATTTT.

This rearrangement joins TRBV5-5 to TRBJ2-1, with 9 bases lining up with TRBD2. Germline CDR1 and CDR2: SGHKS and YYEKEE (reference sequence). The CDR3 totals 15 residues. J gave up 4 bases and V 0 bases, and 2 bases lay outside the gene matches. CDR3 in amino acids: CASSLASGIYNEQFF. CDR3 nucleotide sequence: TGTGCCAGCAGCTTGGCTAGCGGGATTTACAATGAGCAGTTCTTC.

This clone was detected a few times. The chain combines TRBV30 with TRBJ1-6, with 8 bases matching TRBD1. Germline lookup yields CDR1 GTSNPN and CDR2 SVGIG (reference sequence). The CDR3 length is 14 residues. With 0 bases clipped from V and 9 bases from J, the junction kept 4 bases outside the gene matches. Here the CDR3 DNA reads TGTGCCTGGAGTGTTCGACAGGGGAGTTCACCCCTCCACTTT. Translation: CAWSVRQGSSPLHF.

The V call is TRBV7-6, the J call TRBJ1-5; D ambiguous. The germline V gene has CDR1 SGHVS and CDR2 FNYEAQ. This CDR3 comprises 13 residues. With 5 bases removed from V and 5 bases from J, the gap between germline ends came to 10 bases. CDR3 in amino acids: CASSASEDQPQHF. As DNA, the CDR3 is TGTGCCAGCAGCGCCTCGGAGGATCAGCCCCAGCATTTT.

The genes are TRBV2 and TRBJ1-1; TRBD1 matches 8 bases. Per germline, CDR1 SNHLY and CDR2 FYNNEI. V lost 5 bases and J lost 3; bases outside the gene matches: 5. The CDR3 has 14 residues. The CDR3 DNA reads as TGTGCCAGCAGTCTCCTGGACAGGGACACTGAAGCTTTCTTT. It translates to CASSLLDRDTEAFF. Full variable domain (missing parts from reference TRBV2 and TRBJ1-1): EPEVTQTPSHQVTQMGQEVILRCVPISNHLYFYWYRQILGQKVEFLVSFYNNEISEKSEIFDDQFSVERPDGSNFTLKIRSTKLEDSAMYFCASSLLDRDTEAFFGQGTRLTVV.

For the CDR3, the DNA is TGTGCCAGCAGTCCCTCCCTGGGGGCGGAAGCTTTCTTT. Amino acid sequence: CASSPSLGAEAFF. The gene calls are TRBV28 and TRBJ1-1; D perhaps matches TRBD1 (6 bases). Germline lookup yields CDR1 MDHEN and CDR2 SYDVKM. This CDR3 has 13 residues. The V and J ends lost 5 bases and 8 bases respectively, with 15 bases between them. Full variable domain (missing parts from reference TRBV28 and TRBJ1-1): DVKVTQSSRYLVKRTGEKVFLECVQDMDHENMFWYRQDPGLGLRLIYFSYDVKMKEKGDIPEGYSVSREKKERFSLILESASTNQTSMYLCASSPSLGAEAFFGQGTRLTVV.

J is TRBJ2-3 and V is TRBV7-8; D might be TRBD2 (5 bases). Germline CDR1 SGHVS, CDR2 FQNEAQ. The CDR3 consists of 13 residues. V lost 5 bases, J lost 6 bases, and 12 bases lay in between. The CDR3 region is CASSEGNFDTQYF. CDR3 bases: TGTGCCAGCAGCGAGGGAAACTTTGATACGCAGTATTTT.

The chain recombines TRBV5-1 with TRBJ2-1; tentative D call: TRBD1 (6 bases). The V end was cut by 0 bases, the J end by 12 bases, with 7 bases between. The CDR3 has 11 amino acids. Germline-derived CDR1 and CDR2 are SGHRS and YFSETQ. DNA for the CDR3: TGCGCCAGCAGCTTGGAGGGGGTGCAGTTCTTC. Protein product: CASSLEGVQFF.

The chain uses TRBV2 and TRBJ1-5, with D maybe TRBD1 (5 bases). CDR3 size: 16 residues. Trimming removed 6 bases from V and 7 bases from J, with 22 bases in between. The germline CDR1 and CDR2 sequences are SNHLY and FYNNEI. CDR3 bases: TGTGCCAGCAGAAAAATCCAGGGAGCGGGGGGGCAGCCCCAGCATTTT. It is translated as CASRKIQGAGGQPQHF.

The genes are TRBV5-4 and TRBJ2-3, with 7 bases aligning to TRBD2. The CDR3 runs to 14 residues. Germline CDR1 and CDR2: SGHNT and YYREEE (reference sequence). The V and J ends lost 4 bases and 2 bases, in that order; junction bases with no gene match: 4. CDR3 sequence (DNA): TGTGCCAGCAGCCTGAGCGGGAACACAGATACGCAGTATTTT. This sequence encodes CASSLSGNTDTQYF.

J is TRBJ2-1 and V is TRBV24-1, with TRBD2 matching 12 bases. The germline CDR1 and CDR2 sequences are KGHDR and SFDVKD. The CDR3 has 16 amino acids. V gave up 2 bases and J gave up 4 bases; unmatched junction bases: 2. CDR3 loop: CATSDSLAGGYNEQFF. In DNA, the CDR3 is TGTGCCACCAGTGATTCCCTAGCGGGGGGGTACAATGAGCAGTTCTTC.

This sequence joins TRBV7-9 and TRBJ1-5, with D possibly TRBD1 on 5 matching bases. The length of the CDR3 is 13 residues. Looked up from germline, CDR1 is SEHNR and CDR2 is FQNEAQ (reference sequence). V lost 4 bases, J lost 2 bases, and 6 bases lay in between. The CDR3 sequence: CASSWGGNQPQHF. CDR3 in DNA: TGTGCCAGCAGCTGGGGGGGCAATCAGCCCCAGCATTTT.

The chain employs TRBV5-1 and TRBJ2-1, with D possibly matching TRBD1 (5 bases). V was pared by 1 base and J by 5 bases, with 10 bases between. CDR3 size: 14 residues. CDR1 SGHRS and CDR2 YFSETQ come from the germline V gene. The CDR3 sequence: CASSLSGQNNEQFF. CDR3 nucleotide sequence: TGCGCCAGCAGCTTGTCCGGACAAAACAATGAGCAGTTCTTC.

The sample holds one count of this clone. CDR3 DNA: TGTGCCAGCAGTAACAGGATCTCCTACGAGCAGTACTTC. This gives the protein CASSNRISYEQYF. This rearrangement joins TRBV2 to TRBJ2-7; maybe TRBD1 (5 bases). The germline CDR1 and CDR2 sequences are SNHLY and FYNNEI. The CDR3 spans 13 residues. Trimming took off 5 bases at V and 0 bases at J, with 8 bases between the two ends.

The chain combines TRBV28 with TRBJ1-2; D is unresolved. This CDR3 is built from 11 residues. Trimming took off 3 bases at V and 8 bases at J, with 7 bases between the two ends. Germline V gene sequence: CDR1 MDHEN, CDR2 SYDVKM. CDR3 DNA sequence: TGTGCCAGCAGTTTGACCGGGGGCTACACCTTC. Its protein is CASSLTGGYTF.

The chain uses TRBV29-1 and TRBJ2-3; tentative D call: TRBD1 (6 bases). The CDR3 contains 13 residues. CDR1 and CDR2 from the germline V gene are SQVTM and ANQGSEA. V lost 6 bases to trimming and J lost 3 bases, with 13 bases between them. The chain's CDR3 is CSVLVGGTDTQYF. The CDR3, as DNA: TGCAGCGTCCTCGTAGGGGGAACAGATACGCAGTATTTT.

V and J are TRBV2 and TRBJ2-3; 9 bases align to TRBD1. CDR3 length equals 16 residues. The V segment lost 6 bases and the J segment 0 bases; nucleotides outside the gene matches: 7. CDR1 and CDR2 (germline): SNHLY, FYNNEI. The DNA for the CDR3 is TGTGCCAGCAGAGGAGGGACAGGGACTAGCACAGATACGCAGTATTTT. Its protein product is CASRGGTGTSTDTQYF.